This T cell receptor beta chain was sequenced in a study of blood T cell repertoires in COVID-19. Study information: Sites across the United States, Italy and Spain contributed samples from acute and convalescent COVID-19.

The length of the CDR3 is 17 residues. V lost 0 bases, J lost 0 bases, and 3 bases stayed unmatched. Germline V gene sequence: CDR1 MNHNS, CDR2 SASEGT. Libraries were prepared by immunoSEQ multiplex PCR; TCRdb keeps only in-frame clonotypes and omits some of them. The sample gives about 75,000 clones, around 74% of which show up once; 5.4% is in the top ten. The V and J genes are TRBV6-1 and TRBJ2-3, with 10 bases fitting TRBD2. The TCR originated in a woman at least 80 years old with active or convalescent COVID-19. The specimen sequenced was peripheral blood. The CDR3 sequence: CASSEAGLAVSTDTQYF. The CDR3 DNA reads TGTGCCAGCAGTGAAGCTGGACTAGCGGTTAGCACAGATACGCAGTATTTT.